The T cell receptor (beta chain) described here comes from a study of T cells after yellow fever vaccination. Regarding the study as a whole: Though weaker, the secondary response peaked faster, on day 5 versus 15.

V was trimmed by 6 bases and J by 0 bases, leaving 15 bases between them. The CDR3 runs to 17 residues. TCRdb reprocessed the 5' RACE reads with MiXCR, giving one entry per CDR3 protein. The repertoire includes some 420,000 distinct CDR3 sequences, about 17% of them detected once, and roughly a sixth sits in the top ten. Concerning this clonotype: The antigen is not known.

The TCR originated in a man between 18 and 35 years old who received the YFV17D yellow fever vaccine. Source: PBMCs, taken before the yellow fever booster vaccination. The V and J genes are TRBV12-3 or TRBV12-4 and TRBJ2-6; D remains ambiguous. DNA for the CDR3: TGTGCCAGCAGCCGATCCAATGCTTACTCTGGGGCCAACGTCCTGACTTTC. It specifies CASSRSNAYSGANVLTF.